This passage covers 18 T cell receptor beta chains from one sample sequenced in a study of blood T cell repertoires in COVID-19 (dated by TCRdb to the early 2020s). Library preparation was by the immunoSEQ multiplex PCR assay. Here the immuneACCESS table is served through TCRdb, limited to in-frame sequences with V and J called. Missing clones are a known gap in these copies; in checked studies unresolved V genes cover under half, and the rest lacks a known reason. The sample contains 250,000 to 300,000 clones, about 85% of them found a single time. The biggest ten clones account for under 8% of the sample. The sample taken for sequencing was PBMCs or T cells enriched from blood (not recorded which). The receptors here all came from a woman between 50 and 59 years old who had been exposed to COVID-19.

This rearrangement joins TRBV18 to TRBJ2-2; D remains ambiguous. V lost 3 bases, J lost 0 bases, and 11 bases lay in between. Germline V CDR1 and CDR2: KGHSH, LQKENI. The CDR3 loop spans 16 amino acids. The CDR3 is CASSPSSVPNTGELFF. The CDR3 nucleotides read TGTGCCAGCTCACCGAGCTCCGTGCCGAACACCGGGGAGCTGTTTTTT.

This chain uses TRBV7-2 with TRBJ2-7; 7 nucleotides align to TRBD2. V was clipped by 0 bases and J by 6 bases; unmatched bases: 8. CDR1 is SGHTA and CDR2 is FQGNSA in the germline V gene. The CDR3 runs to 15 residues. The CDR3 loop is CASSLASGDLSEQYF. The CDR3 DNA reads as TGTGCCAGCAGCTTAGCGAGCGGGGACCTCTCCGAGCAGTACTTC.

The chain carries TRBV27 and TRBJ2-3; a possible D gene is TRBD1 (5 bases). Germline V CDR1 and CDR2: MNHEY, SMNVEV (reference sequence). The germline V and J ends were trimmed by 2 bases and 0 bases, with 9 bases remaining between them. The CDR3 loop spans 15 amino acids. The CDR3 sequence: CASSLGQGSTDTQYF. CDR3 in DNA: TGTGCCAGCAGTTTAGGGCAGGGCAGCACAGATACGCAGTATTTT.

Points on this clone: A junction boundary mismatches the germline segment, possibly from a read error. This rearrangement joins TRBV6-2 or TRBV6-3 to TRBJ1-1; 11 bases fit TRBD1. The germline gives CDR1 MNHEY, CDR2 SVGEGT. This CDR3 has 13 amino acids. The CDR3 DNA is TGTGCCAGCAGCCGGGACAGGGGGAGTGAATCTTTCTTT. Translation gives CASSRDRGSESFF.

The gene calls are TRBV24-1 and TRBJ1-2; tentatively, D is TRBD1 (6 bases). Per the germline V gene, CDR1 is KGHDR and CDR2 is SFDVKD. V lost 9 bases and J 0 bases, leaving 10 bases between the germline ends. CDR3 size: 13 residues. The CDR3 sequence is CATSWGPNYGYTF. The CDR3 DNA follows: TGTGCCACCTCCTGGGGGCCTAACTATGGCTACACCTTC.

V is TRBV9 and J is TRBJ2-1; 9 bases are a match to TRBD1. The length of the CDR3 is 15 residues. The J segment lost 10 bases and the V segment lost 4 bases, leaving 12 bases of the junction unmatched. Per the germline V gene, CDR1 is SGDLS and CDR2 is YYNGEE. CDR3 residues: CASSTSGQGIQEQFF. The CDR3 DNA sequence: TGTGCCAGCAGCACGTCGGGACAGGGAATTCAGGAGCAGTTCTTC.

This clone is a singleton in its sample. The V call is TRBV29-1, the J call TRBJ1-3; D gene ambiguous. Germline CDR1 and CDR2: SQVTM and ANQGSEA. Trimming took 4 bases from V and 0 from J, leaving 7 bases between them. This CDR3 region has 13 residues. DNA for the CDR3: TGCAGCGTTGCAGGATCCTCTGGAAACACCATATATTTT. Protein: CSVAGSSGNTIYF.

The rearrangement links TRBV5-1 to TRBJ2-1; perhaps TRBD2 as D (6 bases). Germline assignment: CDR1 SGHRS and CDR2 YFSETQ. Deletions cut 4 bases from V and 5 bases from J, with 16 bases between. The CDR3 contains 15 residues. CDR3 nucleotide sequence: TGCGCCAGCAGCGGAGGGCTAGCGCCCCACAATGAGCAGTTCTTC. Protein: CASSGGLAPHNEQFF.

This clone was counted only a few times. The chain employs TRBV30 and TRBJ1-6; 7 bases agree with TRBD1. Germline CDR1 reads GTSNPN; CDR2 reads SVGIG (reference sequence). CDR3 length: 15 residues. Trimming took 3 bases from V and 10 from J; bases not matched to a gene: 12. The CDR3 here is CAWRETGRRESPLHF. The CDR3, as DNA: TGTGCCTGGAGAGAGACAGGGCGAAGAGAATCACCCCTCCACTTT.

This chain connects TRBV10-3 to TRBJ1-2; D unresolved. The CDR3 loop spans 13 amino acids. V was clipped by 4 bases and J by 3 bases, with 9 bases between them. CDR1 is ENHRY and CDR2 is SYGVKD in the germline V gene. The CDR3 coding sequence is TGTGCCATCAGTGGGGAGGCGGACTATGGCTACACCTTC. Amino acids: CAISGEADYGYTF.

CDR3 nucleotide sequence: TGCGCCAGCAGCTCGGGGGACTCCTACGAGCAGTACTTC. It translates to CASSSGDSYEQYF. The gene calls are TRBV4-3 and TRBJ2-7, with D perhaps TRBD2 (6 bases). From germline, CDR1 is LGHNA and CDR2 YSLEER. This CDR3 contains 13 residues. With 5 bases removed from V and 0 bases from J, the gap between germline ends came to 8 bases.

There are a few counts of this clone. The chain uses TRBV4-1 and TRBJ1-2; no reliable D call. Trimming pared 0 bases from V and 8 bases from J, leaving 13 bases between. Germline V gene sequence: CDR1 MGHRA, CDR2 YSYEKL. This CDR3 is 14 amino acids long. CDR3 nucleotide sequence: TGCGCCAGCAGCCAAGATGGAGGACCTAACGGCTACACCTTC. This translates into CASSQDGGPNGYTF.

The V and J genes are TRBV3-1 (or the pseudogene TRBV3-2) and TRBJ2-7; possible D gene TRBD1, 7 bases. Trimming cost V 5 bases and J 2 bases, with 16 bases left between them. Germline V gives CDR1 LGHDT, CDR2 YNNKEL (reference sequence). The length of the CDR3 is 15 residues. CDR3 sequence reads: CASSSRRDSTYEQYF. Written as DNA, the CDR3 is TGTGCCAGCAGCTCAAGGAGGGACAGCACCTACGAGCAGTACTTC.

The rearrangement links TRBV6-2 or TRBV6-3 to TRBJ2-3, with D possibly being TRBD2 (7 bases). Trimming took 6 bases from V and 2 from J, leaving 15 bases between them. CDR3 length: 15 amino acids. Germline V lookup: CDR1 MNHEY, CDR2 SVGEGT. CDR3: CASSPRGALTDTQYF. The DNA for the CDR3 is TGTGCCAGCAGCCCCCGGGGGGCCCTCACAGATACGCAGTATTTT.

The V and J genes are TRBV19 and TRBJ1-5; tentatively, D is TRBD1 (6 bases). This CDR3 comprises 16 residues. V gave up 4 bases and J gave up 2 bases, with 15 bases separating them. Germline V gene sequence: CDR1 LNHDA, CDR2 SQIVND (reference sequence). CDR3 coding DNA: TGTGCCAGTAGTACTACAGGGCTTGAACGCAATCAGCCCCAGCATTTT. Protein sequence: CASSTTGLERNQPQHF.

In this sample, this clone turned up once. This chain joins TRBV28 and TRBJ2-7; 9 positions match TRBD1. This CDR3 contains 14 residues. After removal of 5 bases from V and 4 bases from J, the junction contained 6 bases not matched to a gene. Germline-derived CDR1 and CDR2 are MDHEN and SYDVKM. CDR3 residues: CASSLQGAGYEQYF. CDR3 in DNA: TGTGCCAGCAGTCTACAGGGGGCTGGTTACGAGCAGTACTTC.

This clone has only a few counts. The chain combines TRBV7-9 with TRBJ2-1, with a possible D match to TRBD2 (5 bases). CDR3 length: 14 residues. V was pared by 0 bases and J by 5 bases, with 8 bases between. CDR1 is SEHNR, CDR2 FQNEAQ, per germline (reference sequence). The CDR3 spells CASSLARRDNEQFF. CDR3 sequence (DNA): TGTGCCAGCAGCTTAGCAAGGCGGGACAATGAGCAGTTCTTC.

This chain links TRBV27 with TRBJ1-6; 8 nucleotides agree with TRBD1. Germline lookup yields CDR1 MNHEY and CDR2 SMNVEV (reference sequence). After removal of 4 bases from V and 6 bases from J, the junction contained 2 bases not matched to a gene. The CDR3 contains 14 residues. The CDR3 spells CASSSQGANSPLHF. DNA of the CDR3: TGTGCCAGCAGTTCTCAGGGGGCTAATTCACCCCTCCACTTT.